The clone carrying this T cell receptor beta chain has a handful of counts. Its specificity is not known. This entry belongs to a study of cytomegalovirus exposure and HLA in healthy donors. This CDR3 spans 11 amino acids. The V end was cut by 2 bases, the J end by 5 bases, with 2 bases between. Germline loops: CDR1 SGHTA, CDR2 FQGNSA. The PCR ran on 60 Vbeta and 13 Jbeta primers. Repertoires were generated with immunoSEQ multiplex PCR, while TCRdb's copy carries only in-frame clones and drops some. The sample includes some 150,000 clones, 77% of them seen just once. Study observations and caveats: In the analysis, some V segments, TRBV6-2 and TRBV6-3 included, were excluded as indistinguishable. The authors later linked a missense DCLRE1C variant to TCR beta V- and J-gene trimming.

The specimen was PBMCs. The chain joins TRBV7-2 to TRBJ2-3; no firm D call. The receptor's source is a male donor in good health and CMV-seronegative. The CDR3 sequence: CASSLQDTQYF. In DNA, the CDR3 is TGTGCCAGCAGCTTACAAGATACGCAGTATTTT.